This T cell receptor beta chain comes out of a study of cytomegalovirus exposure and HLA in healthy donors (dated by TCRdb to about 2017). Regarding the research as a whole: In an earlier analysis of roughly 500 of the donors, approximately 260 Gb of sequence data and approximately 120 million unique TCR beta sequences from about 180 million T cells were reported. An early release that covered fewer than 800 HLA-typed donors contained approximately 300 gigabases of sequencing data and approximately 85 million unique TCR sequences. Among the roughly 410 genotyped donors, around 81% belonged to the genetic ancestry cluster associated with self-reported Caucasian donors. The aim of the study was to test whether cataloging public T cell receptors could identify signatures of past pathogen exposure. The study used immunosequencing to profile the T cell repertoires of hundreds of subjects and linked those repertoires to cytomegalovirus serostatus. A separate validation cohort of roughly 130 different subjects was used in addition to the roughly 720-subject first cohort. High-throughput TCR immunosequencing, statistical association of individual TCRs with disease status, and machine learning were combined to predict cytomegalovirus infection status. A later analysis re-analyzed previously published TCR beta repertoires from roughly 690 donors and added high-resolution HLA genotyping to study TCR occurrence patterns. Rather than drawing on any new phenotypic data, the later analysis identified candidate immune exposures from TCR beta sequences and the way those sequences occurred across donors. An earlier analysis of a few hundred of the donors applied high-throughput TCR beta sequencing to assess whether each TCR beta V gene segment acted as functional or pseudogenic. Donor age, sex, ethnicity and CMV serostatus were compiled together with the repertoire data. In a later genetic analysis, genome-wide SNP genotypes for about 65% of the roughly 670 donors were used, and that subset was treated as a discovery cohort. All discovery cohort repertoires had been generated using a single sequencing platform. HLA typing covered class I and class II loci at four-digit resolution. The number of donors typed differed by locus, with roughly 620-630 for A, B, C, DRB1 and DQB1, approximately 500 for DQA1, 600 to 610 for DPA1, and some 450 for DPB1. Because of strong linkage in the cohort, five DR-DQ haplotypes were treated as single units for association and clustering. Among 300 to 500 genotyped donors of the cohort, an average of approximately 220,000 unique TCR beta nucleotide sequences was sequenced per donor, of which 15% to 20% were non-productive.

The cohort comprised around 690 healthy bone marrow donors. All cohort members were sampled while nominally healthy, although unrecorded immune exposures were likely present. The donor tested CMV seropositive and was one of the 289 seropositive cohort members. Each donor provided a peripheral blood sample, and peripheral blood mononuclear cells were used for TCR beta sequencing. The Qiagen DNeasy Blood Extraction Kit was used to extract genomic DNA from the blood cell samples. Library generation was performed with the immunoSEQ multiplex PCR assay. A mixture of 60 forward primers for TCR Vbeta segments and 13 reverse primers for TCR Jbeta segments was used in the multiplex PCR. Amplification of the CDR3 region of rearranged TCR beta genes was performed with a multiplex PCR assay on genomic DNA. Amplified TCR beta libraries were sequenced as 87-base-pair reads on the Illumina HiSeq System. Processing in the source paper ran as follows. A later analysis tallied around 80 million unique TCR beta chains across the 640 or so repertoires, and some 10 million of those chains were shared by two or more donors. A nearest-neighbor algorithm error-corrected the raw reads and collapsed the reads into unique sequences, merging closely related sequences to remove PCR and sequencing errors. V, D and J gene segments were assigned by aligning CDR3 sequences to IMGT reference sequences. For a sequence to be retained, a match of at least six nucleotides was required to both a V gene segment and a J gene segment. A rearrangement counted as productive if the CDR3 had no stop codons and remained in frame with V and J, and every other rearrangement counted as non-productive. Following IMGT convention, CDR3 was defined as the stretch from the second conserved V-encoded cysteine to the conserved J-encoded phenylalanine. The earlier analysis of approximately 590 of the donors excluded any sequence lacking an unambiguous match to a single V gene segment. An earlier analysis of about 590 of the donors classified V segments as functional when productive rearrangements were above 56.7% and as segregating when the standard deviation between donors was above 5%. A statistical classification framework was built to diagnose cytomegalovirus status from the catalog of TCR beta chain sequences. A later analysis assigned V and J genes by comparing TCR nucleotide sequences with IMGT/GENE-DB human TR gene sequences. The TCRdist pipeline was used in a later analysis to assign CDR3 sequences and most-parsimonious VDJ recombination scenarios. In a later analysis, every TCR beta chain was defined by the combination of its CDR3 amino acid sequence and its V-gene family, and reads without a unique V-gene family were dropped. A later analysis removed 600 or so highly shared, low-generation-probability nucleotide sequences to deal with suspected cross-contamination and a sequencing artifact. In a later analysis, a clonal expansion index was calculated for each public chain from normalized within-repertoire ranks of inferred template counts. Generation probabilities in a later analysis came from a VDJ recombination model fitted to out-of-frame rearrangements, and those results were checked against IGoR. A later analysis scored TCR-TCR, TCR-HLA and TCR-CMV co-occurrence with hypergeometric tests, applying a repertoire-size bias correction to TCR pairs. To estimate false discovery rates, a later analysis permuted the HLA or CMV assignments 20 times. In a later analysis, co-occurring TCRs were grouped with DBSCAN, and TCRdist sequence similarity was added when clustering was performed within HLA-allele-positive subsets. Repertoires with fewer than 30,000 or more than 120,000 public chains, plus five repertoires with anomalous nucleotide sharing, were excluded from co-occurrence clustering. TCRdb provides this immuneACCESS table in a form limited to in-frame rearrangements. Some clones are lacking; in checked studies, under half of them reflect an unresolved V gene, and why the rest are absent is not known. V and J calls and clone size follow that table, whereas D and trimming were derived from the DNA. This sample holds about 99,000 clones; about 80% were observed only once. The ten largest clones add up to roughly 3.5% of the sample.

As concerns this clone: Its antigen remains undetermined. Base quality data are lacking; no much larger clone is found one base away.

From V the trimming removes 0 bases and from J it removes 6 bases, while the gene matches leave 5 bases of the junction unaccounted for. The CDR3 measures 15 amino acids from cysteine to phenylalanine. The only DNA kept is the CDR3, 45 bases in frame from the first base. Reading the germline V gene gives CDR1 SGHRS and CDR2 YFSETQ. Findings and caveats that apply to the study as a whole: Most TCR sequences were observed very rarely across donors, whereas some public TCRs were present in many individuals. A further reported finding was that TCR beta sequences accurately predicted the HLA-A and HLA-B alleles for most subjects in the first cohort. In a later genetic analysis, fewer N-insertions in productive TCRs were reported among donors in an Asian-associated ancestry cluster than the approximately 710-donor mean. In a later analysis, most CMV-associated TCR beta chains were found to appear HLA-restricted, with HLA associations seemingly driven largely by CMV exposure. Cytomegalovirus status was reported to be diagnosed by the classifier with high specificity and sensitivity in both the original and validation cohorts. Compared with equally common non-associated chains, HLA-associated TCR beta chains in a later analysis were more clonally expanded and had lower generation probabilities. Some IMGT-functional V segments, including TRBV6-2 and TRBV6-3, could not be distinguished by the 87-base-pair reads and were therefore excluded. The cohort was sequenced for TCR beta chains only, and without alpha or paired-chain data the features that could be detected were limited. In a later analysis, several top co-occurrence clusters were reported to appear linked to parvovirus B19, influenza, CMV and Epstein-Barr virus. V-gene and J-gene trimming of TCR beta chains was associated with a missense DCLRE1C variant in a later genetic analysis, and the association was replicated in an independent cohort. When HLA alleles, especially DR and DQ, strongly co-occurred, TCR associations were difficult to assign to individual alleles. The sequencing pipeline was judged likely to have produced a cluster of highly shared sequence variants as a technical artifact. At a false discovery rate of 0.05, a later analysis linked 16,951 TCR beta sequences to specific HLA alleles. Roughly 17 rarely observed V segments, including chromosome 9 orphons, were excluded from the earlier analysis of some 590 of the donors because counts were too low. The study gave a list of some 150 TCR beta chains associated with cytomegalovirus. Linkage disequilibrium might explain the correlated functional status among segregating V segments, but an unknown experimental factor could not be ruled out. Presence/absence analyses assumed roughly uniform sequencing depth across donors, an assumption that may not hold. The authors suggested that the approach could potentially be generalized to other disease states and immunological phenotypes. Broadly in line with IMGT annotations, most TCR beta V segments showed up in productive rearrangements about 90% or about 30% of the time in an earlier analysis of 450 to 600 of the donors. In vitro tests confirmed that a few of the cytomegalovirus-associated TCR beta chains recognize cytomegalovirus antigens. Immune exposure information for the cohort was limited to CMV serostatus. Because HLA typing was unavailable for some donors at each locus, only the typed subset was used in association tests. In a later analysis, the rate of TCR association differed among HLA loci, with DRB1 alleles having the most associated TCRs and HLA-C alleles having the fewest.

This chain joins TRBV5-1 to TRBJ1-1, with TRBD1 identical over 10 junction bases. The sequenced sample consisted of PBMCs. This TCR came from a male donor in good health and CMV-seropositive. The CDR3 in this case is CASSLGQGAFAEAFF. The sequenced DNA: TGCGCCAGCAGCTTGGGACAGGGGGCTTTCGCTGAAGCTTTCTTT.